Following are 15 T cell receptor beta chains from one sample sequenced in a study of breast tumors, draining lymph nodes, adjacent tissues listed by TCRdb under 2016. The axillary draining lymph nodes of breast cancer patients were the source of the lymph node samples. The receptor library was made with multiplex PCR. TCRdb lists the instrument as Illumina HiSeq 2000. In TCRdb, the public reads were trimmed at Q25 with fastp and aligned with MiXCR, with productive beta chains retained. Rows matching on CDR3 protein sequence are summarized as one entry with the most common DNA and genes. For this sample there are around 170,000 distinct CDR3 sequences; around a third appear just once. The leading ten clones occupy 4.3% of the sample. Sequenced: axillary lymph node tissue. The receptors here all came from a female donor with breast cancer. Some clones in this sample may be carry-over from other donors' samples.

This clonotype was found many times. The chain uses TRBV19 and TRBJ1-6, with D possibly matching TRBD1 (5 bases). CDR3 length equals 15 residues. V lost 3 bases to trimming and J lost 8 bases, with 14 bases between them. The germline V gene has CDR1 LNHDA and CDR2 SQIVND (reference sequence). The CDR3 spells CASSIPQALDSPLHF. The CDR3 coding sequence is TGTGCCAGTAGTATCCCACAGGCATTGGATTCACCCCTCCACTTT.

This clonotype has at least ten counts. This chain links TRBV5-8 with TRBJ2-7, with 7 bases aligning to TRBD1. V lost 2 bases and J lost 2; bases outside the gene matches: 4. This CDR3 is built from 14 residues. The germline V gene has CDR1 SGHTS and CDR2 YDEGEE. The CDR3 DNA reads TGTGCCAGCAGCTTATTTCAGGGGGCCTACGAGCAGTACTTC. Amino acid sequence: CASSLFQGAYEQYF. The complete variable domain, with remaining parts taken from reference TRBV5-8 and TRBJ2-7, reads EAGVTQSPTHLIKTRGQQATLRCSPISGHTSVYWYQQALGLGLQFLLWYDEGEERNRGNFPPRFSGRQFPNYSSELNVNALELEDSALYLCASSLFQGAYEQYFGPGTRLTVT.

In this sample, this clonotype turned up many times. The V and J genes are TRBV7-8 and TRBJ2-6; D unresolved. Per the germline V gene, CDR1 is SGHVS and CDR2 is FQNEAQ. Deletions cut 2 bases from V and 1 base from J, with 15 bases between. The CDR3 spans 18 residues. The CDR3 spells CASSLIGRSSSGANVLTF. In nucleotides, the CDR3 is TGTGCCAGCAGCTTAATAGGCAGGTCCTCGTCTGGGGCCAACGTCCTGACTTTC.

This clonotype was found many times. The chain joins TRBV5-8 to TRBJ1-2; the match to TRBD1 covers 7 bases. V was clipped by 3 bases and J by 2 bases; unmatched bases: 7. This CDR3 has 15 amino acids. Germline V gives CDR1 SGHTS, CDR2 YDEGEE. CDR3 in amino acids: CASSSVDRPNYGYTF. DNA of the CDR3: TGTGCCAGCAGCTCCGTGGACAGGCCGAACTATGGCTACACCTTC.

Concerning this clonotype: This may be a read error: a much more frequent sequence differs by one nucleotide. The chain employs TRBV6-6 and TRBJ2-2; D tentatively reads TRBD1 or TRBD2 (5 bases each). V lost 8 bases to trimming and J lost 2 bases, with 15 bases between them. Germline V CDR1 and CDR2: MNHNY, SVGAGI (reference sequence). This CDR3 region has 15 residues. DNA of the CDR3: TGTGCCAGCCTACCTTGGGGGATAAACACCGGGGAGCTGTTTTTT. As protein: CASLPWGINTGELFF.

Notes on this clonotype: With a much larger clone just one base away, this may be a read error. The chain links TRBV7-2 to TRBJ2-1, with 9 bases identical to TRBD2. The CDR3 contains 18 residues. V shed 2 bases and J 12 bases; nucleotides not matched to a gene: 20. CDR1 SGHTA and CDR2 FQGNSA come from the germline V gene. CDR3 coding DNA: TGTGCCAGCAGCTTAAATGTTGTGGGCGGGGGGGCCTTGGTTGGGCAGTTCTTC. Its protein is CASSLNVVGGGALVGQFF. The variable domain in full, with the rest retrieved from reference TRBV7-2 and TRBJ2-1, is GAGVSQSPSNKVTEKGKDVELRCDPISGHTALYWYRQSLGQGLEFLIYFQGNSAPDKSGLPSDRFSAERTGGSVSTLTIQRTQQEDSAVYLCASSLNVVGGGALVGQFFGPGTRLTVL.

On this clonotype: This sequence may be a read error, since a much larger clone differs from it by one base. The CDR3 carries no conserved terminal phenylalanine or tryptophan, so it likely arises from a read error. The chain uses TRBV19 and TRBJ2-3; 9 nucleotides align to TRBD2. Looked up from germline, CDR1 is LNHDA and CDR2 is SQIVND (reference sequence). The CDR3 sequence is 16 residues long. J lost 1 base, V lost 7 bases, and 9 bases had no gene match. The CDR3 DNA reads as TGTGCCAGTAATCTGGCGGGGGGGCTCGGCACAGATACGCAGTATTCT. As protein: CASNLAGGLGTDTQYS.

This clonotype appeared many times. The chain carries TRBV4-1 and TRBJ2-7; the D is unclear. Germline CDR1 and CDR2: MGHRA and YSYEKL. Trimming removed 0 bases from V and 3 bases from J, with 12 bases in between. This CDR3 comprises 15 residues. CDR3: CASSQDTGGYYEQYF. The CDR3 DNA reads TGCGCCAGCAGCCAAGATACTGGCGGATACTACGAGCAGTACTTC.

This chain joins TRBV6-9 and TRBJ2-3; the match to TRBD2 covers 8 bases. The CDR3 consists of 14 residues. Germline CDR1 MNHGY, CDR2 SVAAGI. V trimming: 5 bases; J trimming: 5 bases; junction bases outside the gene matches: 6. CDR3: CASSERGQIDTQYF. The CDR3 bases are TGTGCCAGCAGTGAGCGGGGGCAGATAGATACGCAGTATTTT.

This clonotype was picked up many times. One end of the junction is discordant with germline, which a read error may explain. The rearrangement uses TRBV7-7 and TRBJ2-1; perhaps TRBD2 as D (5 bases). Germline loops: CDR1 SSHAT, CDR2 FNYEAQ (reference sequence). The CDR3 has 15 residues. The chain's CDR3 is CASSLSTSSYNEQFF. CDR3 bases: TGTGCTAGCAGCTTGTCTACTAGCTCCTACAATGAGCAGTTCTTC.

This clonotype was seen many times. This chain connects TRBV11-3 to TRBJ1-3; D perhaps matches TRBD1 (6 bases). The CDR3 loop spans 15 amino acids. V lost 7 bases and J 0 bases, leaving 13 bases between the germline ends. The V gene's germline CDR1 is SGHNT and CDR2 YENEEA. Here the CDR3 DNA reads TGTGCCAGCACCTCCAGGGGCGACTCTGGAAACACCATATATTTT. Amino acid sequence: CASTSRGDSGNTIYF. Complete variable domain (other parts from reference TRBV11-3 and TRBJ1-3): EAGVVQSPRYKIIEKKQPVAFWCNPISGHNTLYWYLQNLGQGPELLIRYENEEAVDDSQLPKDRFSAERLKGVDSTLKIQPAELGDSAVYLCASTSRGDSGNTIYFGEGSWLTVV.

This clonotype was seen a handful of times. The rearrangement uses TRBV18 and TRBJ1-3; no reliable D call. V was shortened by 6 bases and J by 1 base, with 7 bases between the two germline ends. The CDR3 length is 13 residues. The V gene's germline CDR1 is KGHSH and CDR2 LQKENI. The CDR3: CASSKDSGNTIYF. The CDR3 DNA sequence: TGTGCCAGCTCCAAGGATTCTGGAAACACCATATATTTT.

This clonotype was seen only a few times. The rearrangement joins TRBV6-5 to TRBJ2-3; no clear D gene. The V end was cut by 5 bases, the J end by 5 bases, with 20 bases between. The germline V gene has CDR1 MNHEY and CDR2 SVGAGI. This CDR3 is built from 16 residues. The CDR3 DNA reads as TGTGCCAGCAGTCCACAGCCTTCCGGTCAGTTAGATACGCAGTATTTT. It is translated as CASSPQPSGQLDTQYF.

This clonotype came up many times. The chain recombines TRBV7-8 with TRBJ2-7; 9 bases match TRBD1. The ends lost 1 base at V and 0 bases at J; junction bases unmatched: 1. Germline loops: CDR1 SGHVS, CDR2 FQNEAQ. This CDR3 contains 15 residues. CDR3 DNA sequence: TGTGCCAGCAGCTTAGGGGACAGGGACTCCTACGAGCAGTACTTC. Translating it yields CASSLGDRDSYEQYF.

The V and J genes are TRBV5-6 and TRBJ2-7; D gene uncertain. The CDR3 sequence is 13 residues long. The germline CDR1 and CDR2 sequences are SGHDT and YYEEEE. V lost 4 bases and J 7 bases, leaving 15 bases between the germline ends. The CDR3, as DNA: TGTGCCAGCAGCCCCCGAATACCCCGGGAGCAGTACTTC. Translation: CASSPRIPREQYF.